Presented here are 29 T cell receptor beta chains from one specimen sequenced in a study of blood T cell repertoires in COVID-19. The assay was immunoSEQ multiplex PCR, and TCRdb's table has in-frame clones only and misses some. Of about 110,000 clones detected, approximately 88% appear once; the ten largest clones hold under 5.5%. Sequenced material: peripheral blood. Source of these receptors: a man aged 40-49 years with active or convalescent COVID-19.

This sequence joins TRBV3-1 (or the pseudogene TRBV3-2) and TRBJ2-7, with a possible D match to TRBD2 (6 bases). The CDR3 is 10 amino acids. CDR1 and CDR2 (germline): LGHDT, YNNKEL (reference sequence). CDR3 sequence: CAAGRRGQYF. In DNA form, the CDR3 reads TGTGCAGCTGGGAGGCGTGGGCAGTACTTC.

CDR3 sequence reads: CASSFLDLRGYTF. CDR3 coding DNA: TGTGCCAGCAGTTTCTTGGATCTCAGGGGCTACACCTTC. This rearrangement joins TRBV28 to TRBJ1-2; no clear D. V was clipped by 3 bases and J by 8 bases, with 13 bases between them. The CDR3 covers 13 residues. Germline assignment: CDR1 MDHEN and CDR2 SYDVKM.

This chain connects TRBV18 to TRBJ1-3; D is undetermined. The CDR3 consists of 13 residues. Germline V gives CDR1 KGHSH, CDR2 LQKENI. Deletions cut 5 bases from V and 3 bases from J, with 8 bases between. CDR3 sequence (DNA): TGTGCCAGCTCAACAGTCGATGGAAACACCATATATTTT. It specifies CASSTVDGNTIYF. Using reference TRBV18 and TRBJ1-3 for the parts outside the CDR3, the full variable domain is NAGVMQNPRHLVRRRGQEARLRCSPMKGHSHVYWYRQLPEEGLKFMVYLQKENIIDESGMPKERFSAEFPKEGPSILRIQQVVRGDSAAYFCASSTVDGNTIYFGEGSWLTVV.

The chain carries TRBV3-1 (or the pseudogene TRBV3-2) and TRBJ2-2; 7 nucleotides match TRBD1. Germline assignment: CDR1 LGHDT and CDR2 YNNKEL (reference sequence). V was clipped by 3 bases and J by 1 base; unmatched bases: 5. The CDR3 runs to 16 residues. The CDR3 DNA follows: TGTGCCAGCAGCCAGCTCGACAGGGTGAACACCGGGGAGCTGTTTTTT. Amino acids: CASSQLDRVNTGELFF.

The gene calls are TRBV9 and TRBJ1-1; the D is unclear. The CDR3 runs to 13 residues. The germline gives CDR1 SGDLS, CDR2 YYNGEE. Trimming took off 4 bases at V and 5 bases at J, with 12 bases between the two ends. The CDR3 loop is CASSPLGGTEAFF. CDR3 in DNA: TGTGCCAGCAGCCCTCTCGGCGGAACTGAAGCTTTCTTT.

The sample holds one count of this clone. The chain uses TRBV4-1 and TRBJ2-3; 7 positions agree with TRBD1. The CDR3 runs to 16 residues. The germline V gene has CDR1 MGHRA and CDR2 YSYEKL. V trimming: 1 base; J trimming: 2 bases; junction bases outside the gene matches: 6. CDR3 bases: TGCGCCAGCAGCCAAGTTCCCAGGGGGATCACAGATACGCAGTATTTT. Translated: CASSQVPRGITDTQYF.

The CDR3 protein is CASSLAGANTEAFF. The CDR3 DNA sequence: TGTGCCAGCAGCTTGGCAGGGGCAAACACTGAAGCTTTCTTT. The chain uses TRBV7-9 and TRBJ1-1, with a weak D call TRBD1 (6 bases). V was cut by 3 bases and J by 2 bases, with 10 bases left in between. In germline, CDR1 is SEHNR, CDR2 FQNEAQ (reference sequence). The CDR3 runs 14 residues.

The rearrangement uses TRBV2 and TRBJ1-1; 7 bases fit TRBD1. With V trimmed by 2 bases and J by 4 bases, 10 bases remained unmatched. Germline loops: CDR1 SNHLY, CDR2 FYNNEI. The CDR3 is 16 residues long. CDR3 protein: CASSEQSQGRSTEAFF. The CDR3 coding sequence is TGTGCCAGCAGTGAACAATCACAGGGGCGCAGCACTGAAGCTTTCTTT.

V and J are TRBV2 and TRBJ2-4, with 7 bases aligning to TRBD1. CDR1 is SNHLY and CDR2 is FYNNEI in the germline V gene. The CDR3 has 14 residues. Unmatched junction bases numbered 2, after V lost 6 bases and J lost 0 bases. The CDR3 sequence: CASRGQPAKNIQYF. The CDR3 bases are TGTGCCAGCAGGGGACAGCCAGCCAAAAACATTCAGTACTTC.

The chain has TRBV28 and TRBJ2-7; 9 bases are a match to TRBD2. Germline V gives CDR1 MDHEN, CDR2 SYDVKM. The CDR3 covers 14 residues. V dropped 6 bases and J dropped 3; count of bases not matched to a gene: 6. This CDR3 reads CASRRGGADYEQYF. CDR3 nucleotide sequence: TGTGCCAGCAGACGCGGGGGGGCGGACTACGAGCAGTACTTC.

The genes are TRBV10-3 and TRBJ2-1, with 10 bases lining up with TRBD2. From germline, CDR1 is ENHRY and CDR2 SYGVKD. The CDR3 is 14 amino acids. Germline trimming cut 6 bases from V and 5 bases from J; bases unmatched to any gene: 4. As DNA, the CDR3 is TGTGCCATCAGCGGGACTAGCGTTGACAATGAGCAGTTCTTC. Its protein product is CAISGTSVDNEQFF.

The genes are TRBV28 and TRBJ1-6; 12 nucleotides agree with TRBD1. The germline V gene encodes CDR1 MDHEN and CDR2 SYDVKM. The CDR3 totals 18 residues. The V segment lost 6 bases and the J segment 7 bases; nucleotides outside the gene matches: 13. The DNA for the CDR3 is TGTGCCAGCAGGAAACCGGGACAGGGGGCCCCCAGGAATTCACCCCTCCACTTT. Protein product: CASRKPGQGAPRNSPLHF.

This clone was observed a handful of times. The CDR3 region has the DNA TGTGCCAGCAGCCCCTACGGACTAGCGGGAGTCTACAATGAGCAGTTCTTC. Amino acid sequence: CASSPYGLAGVYNEQFF. The V and J genes are TRBV7-2 and TRBJ2-1; 13 bases map to TRBD2. The CDR3 is 17 residues long. Per germline, CDR1 SGHTA and CDR2 FQGNSA. After removal of 5 bases from V and 3 bases from J, the junction contained 7 bases not matched to a gene.

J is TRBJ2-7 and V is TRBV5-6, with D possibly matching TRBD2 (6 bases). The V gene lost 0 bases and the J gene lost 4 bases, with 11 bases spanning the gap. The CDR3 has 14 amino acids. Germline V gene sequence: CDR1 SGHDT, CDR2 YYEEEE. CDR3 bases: TGTGCCAGCAGCTTGGTCCGGGGGAGTTACGAGCAGTACTTC. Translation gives CASSLVRGSYEQYF.

The CDR3 coding sequence is TGTGCCAGCAGCCGACTGCCAATACAGGGGGCGGGGCAAGAGACCCAGTACTTC. Protein product: CASSRLPIQGAGQETQYF. The rearrangement joins TRBV28 to TRBJ2-5; 9 bases match TRBD1. The junction had 16 bases not matched to a gene; V was cut back by 6 bases and J by 2 bases. This CDR3 is built from 18 residues. The germline V gene encodes CDR1 MDHEN and CDR2 SYDVKM.

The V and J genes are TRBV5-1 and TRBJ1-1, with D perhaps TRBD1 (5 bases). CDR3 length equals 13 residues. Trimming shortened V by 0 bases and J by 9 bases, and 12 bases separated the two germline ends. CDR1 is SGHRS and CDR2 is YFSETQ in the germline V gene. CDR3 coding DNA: TGCGCCAGCAGCTTGGCAGAAGGGGAAAAAGCTTTCTTT. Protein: CASSLAEGEKAFF.

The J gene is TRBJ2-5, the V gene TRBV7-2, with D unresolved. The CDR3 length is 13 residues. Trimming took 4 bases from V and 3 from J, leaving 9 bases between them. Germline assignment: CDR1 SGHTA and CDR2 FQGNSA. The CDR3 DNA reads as TGTGCCAGCAGCTCCTGGGCCAAAGAGACCCAGTACTTC. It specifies CASSSWAKETQYF.

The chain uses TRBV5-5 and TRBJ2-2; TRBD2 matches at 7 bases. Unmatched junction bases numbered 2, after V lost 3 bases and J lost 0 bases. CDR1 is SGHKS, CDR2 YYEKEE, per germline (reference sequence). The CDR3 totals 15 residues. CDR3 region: CASSSLAANTGELFF. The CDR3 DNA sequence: TGTGCCAGCAGCTCCCTAGCGGCGAACACCGGGGAGCTGTTTTTT. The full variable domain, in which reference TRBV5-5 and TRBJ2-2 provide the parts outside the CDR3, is DAGVTQSPTHLIKTRGQQVTLRCSPISGHKSVSWYQQVLGQGPQFIFQYYEKEERGRGNFPDRFSARQFPNYSSELNVNALLLGDSALYLCASSSLAANTGELFFGEGSRLTVL.

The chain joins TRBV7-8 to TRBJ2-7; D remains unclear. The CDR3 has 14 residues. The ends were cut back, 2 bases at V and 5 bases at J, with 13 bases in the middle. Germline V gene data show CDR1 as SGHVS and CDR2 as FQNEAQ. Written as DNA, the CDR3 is TGTGCCAGCAGCTTATCTCTGAGTGAAGACGAGCAGTACTTC. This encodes CASSLSLSEDEQYF.

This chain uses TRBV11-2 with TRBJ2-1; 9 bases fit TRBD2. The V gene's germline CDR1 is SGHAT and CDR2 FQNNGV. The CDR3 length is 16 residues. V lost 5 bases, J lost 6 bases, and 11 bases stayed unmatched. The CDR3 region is CASSPKAGLAPNEQFF. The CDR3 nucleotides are TGTGCCAGCAGCCCTAAGGCGGGACTAGCTCCCAATGAGCAGTTCTTC.

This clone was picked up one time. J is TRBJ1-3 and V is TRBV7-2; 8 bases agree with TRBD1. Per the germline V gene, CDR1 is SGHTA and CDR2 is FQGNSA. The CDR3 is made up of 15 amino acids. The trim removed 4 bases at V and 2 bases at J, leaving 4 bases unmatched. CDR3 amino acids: CASSSQGAPGNTIYF. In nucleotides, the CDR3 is TGTGCCAGCAGCTCCCAGGGGGCGCCTGGAAACACCATATATTTT.

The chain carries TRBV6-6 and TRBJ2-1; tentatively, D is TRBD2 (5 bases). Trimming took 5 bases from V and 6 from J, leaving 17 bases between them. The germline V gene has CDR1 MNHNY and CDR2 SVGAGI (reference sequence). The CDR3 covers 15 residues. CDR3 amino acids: CASSGTTGIPNEQFF. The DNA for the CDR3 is TGTGCCAGCAGTGGCACAACCGGGATCCCCAATGAGCAGTTCTTC.

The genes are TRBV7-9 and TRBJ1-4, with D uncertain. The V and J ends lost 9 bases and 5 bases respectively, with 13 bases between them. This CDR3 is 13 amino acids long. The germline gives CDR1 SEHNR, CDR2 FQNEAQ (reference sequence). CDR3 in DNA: TGTGCCAGTGAGAGGGAATTAAATGAAAAACTGTTTTTT. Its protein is CASERELNEKLFF.

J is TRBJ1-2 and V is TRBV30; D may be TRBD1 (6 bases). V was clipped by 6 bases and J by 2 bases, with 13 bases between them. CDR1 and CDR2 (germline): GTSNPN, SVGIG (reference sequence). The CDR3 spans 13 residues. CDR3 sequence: CACWTAENYGYTF. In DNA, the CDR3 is TGTGCCTGTTGGACAGCGGAGAACTATGGCTACACCTTC.

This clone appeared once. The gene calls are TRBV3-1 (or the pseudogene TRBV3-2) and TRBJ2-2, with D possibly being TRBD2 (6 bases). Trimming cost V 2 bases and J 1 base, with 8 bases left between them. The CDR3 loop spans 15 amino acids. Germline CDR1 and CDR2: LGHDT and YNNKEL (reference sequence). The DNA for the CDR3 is TGTGCCAGCAGCCAATGGCGGGAGAACACCGGGGAGCTGTTTTTT. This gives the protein CASSQWRENTGELFF.

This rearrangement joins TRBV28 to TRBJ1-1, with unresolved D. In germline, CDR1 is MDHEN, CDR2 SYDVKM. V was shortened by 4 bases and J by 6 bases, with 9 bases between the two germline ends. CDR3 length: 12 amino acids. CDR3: CASSSTAAEAFF. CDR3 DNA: TGTGCCAGCAGTTCAACGGCGGCTGAAGCTTTCTTT.

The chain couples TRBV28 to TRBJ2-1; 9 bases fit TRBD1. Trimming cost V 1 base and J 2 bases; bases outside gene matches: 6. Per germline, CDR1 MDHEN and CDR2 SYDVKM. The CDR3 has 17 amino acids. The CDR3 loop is CASSLLPGQGAYNEQFF. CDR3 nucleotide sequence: TGTGCCAGCAGTTTATTACCGGGACAGGGAGCCTACAATGAGCAGTTCTTC.

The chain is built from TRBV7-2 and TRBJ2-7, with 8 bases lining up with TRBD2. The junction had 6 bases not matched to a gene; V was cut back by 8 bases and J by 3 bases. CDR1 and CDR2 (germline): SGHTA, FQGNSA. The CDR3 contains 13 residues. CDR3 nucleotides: TGTGCCAGCTGCCTGGCGGGAGGCTACGAGCAGTACTTC. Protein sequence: CASCLAGGYEQYF.

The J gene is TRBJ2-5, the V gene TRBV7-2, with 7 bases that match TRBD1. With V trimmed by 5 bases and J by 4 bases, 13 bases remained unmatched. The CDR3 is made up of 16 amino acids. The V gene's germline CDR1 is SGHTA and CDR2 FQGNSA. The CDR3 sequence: CASSPRTGLQRETQYF. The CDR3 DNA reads TGTGCCAGCAGCCCCCGGACAGGCTTGCAAAGAGAGACCCAGTACTTC.